The 8 T cell receptor beta chains presented below share a single source sample, sequenced in a study of T cells in women clearing cervical HPV infection. Using immunoSEQ multiplex PCR, the repertoire was profiled, and TCRdb retains in-frame clones only, with some absent. The sample holds approximately 23,000 clones. The sequenced material came from blood buffy coat. The receptor set was obtained from a woman between 18 and 75 years old with a cervical HPV16 infection that either progressed to CIN3+ or cleared (not recorded which).

Of note for this clone: The observed sequence ends 3 residues before the CDR3 terminus, with the missing tail filled in from the germline J gene. This sequence joins TRBV5-1 and TRBJ1-1, with D perhaps TRBD1 (5 bases). Looked up from germline, CDR1 is SGHRS and CDR2 is YFSETQ. The V and J ends lost 0 bases and 5 bases respectively, with 8 bases between them. The CDR3 loop spans 13 amino acids. CDR3 protein: CASSLGTLTEAFF. The part of the CDR3 DNA that was read is TGCGCCAGCAGCTTGGGGACACTGACTGAA.

Regarding this clone: The CDR3 end lies 3 residues beyond the end of the read and is filled in from the germline J gene. This rearrangement joins TRBV11-3 to TRBJ2-7, with D tentatively TRBD2 (6 bases). The CDR3 sequence is 14 residues long. V was cut by 1 base and J by 1 base, with 8 bases left in between. The V gene's germline CDR1 is SGHNT and CDR2 YENEEA. This CDR3 is CASSLVLASYEQYF. The covered CDR3 bases are TGTGCCAGCAGCTTAGTCCTAGCGTCCTACGAG. Full variable domain (outside the CDR3, taken from reference TRBV11-3 and TRBJ2-7): EAGVVQSPRYKIIEKKQPVAFWCNPISGHNTLYWYLQNLGQGPELLIRYENEEAVDDSQLPKDRFSAERLKGVDSTLKIQPAELGDSAVYLCASSLVLASYEQYFGPGTRLTVT.

On this clone: The CDR3 end lies 3 residues beyond the end of the read and is filled in from the germline J gene. The rearrangement joins TRBV2 to TRBJ2-5; D gene uncertain. Trimming left V 8 bases short and J 4 bases short, with 8 bases between. CDR1 SNHLY and CDR2 FYNNEI come from the germline V gene. This CDR3 region has 11 residues. The DNA read from the CDR3 is TGTGCCAGCGGGTCGGGAGAGACC. Translating gives CASGSGET. The whole CDR3 region reads CASGSGETQYF.

Partial CDR3 DNA: TGCAGTGCATCGACAGGGCCGAGTGCGCCG. It is translated as CSASTGPSAP. The CDR3 reads in full as CSASTGPSAPQYF. The chain carries TRBV20-1 and TRBJ2-3; 7 bases fit TRBD1. The read ends 3 residues early relative to the CDR3; the germline J gene fills the gap. The CDR3 runs 13 residues. Looked up from germline, CDR1 is DFQATT and CDR2 is SNEGSKA (reference sequence).

Concerning this clone: The CDR3 end falls 3 residues outside the read, so it is completed with the germline J gene. The genes are TRBV19 and TRBJ2-7; possibly TRBD1 for D (5 bases). The CDR3 is 16 amino acids. CDR1 and CDR2 from the germline V gene are LNHDA and SQIVND (reference sequence). V lost 5 bases, J lost 5 bases, and 22 bases lay in between. CDR3 DNA, as far as it was read: TGTGCCAGTAGTCCACTCTTGGGGCAGGGTTCGAACGAG. Translated: CASSPLLGQGSNE. The CDR3 as a whole reads CASSPLLGQGSNEQYF. The complete variable domain, with remaining parts taken from reference TRBV19 and TRBJ2-7, reads DGGITQSPKYLFRKEGQNVTLSCEQNLNHDAMYWYRQDPGQGLRLIYYSQIVNDFQKGDIAEGYSVSREKKESFPLTVTSAQKNPTAFYLCASSPLLGQGSNEQYFGPGTRLTVT.

The DNA read from the CDR3 is TGTGCCTGGAGTGTAGGGGGCACAGATACG. Its protein product is CAWSVGGTDT. The complete CDR3 protein is CAWSVGGTDTQYF. The rearrangement links TRBV30 to TRBJ2-3; perhaps TRBD1 as D (5 bases). Read coverage stops 3 residues before the CDR3 terminus; the germline J gene supplies the remainder. Per the germline V gene, CDR1 is GTSNPN and CDR2 is SVGIG (reference sequence). Trimming shortened V by 0 bases and J by 1 base, and 5 bases separated the two germline ends. The CDR3 has 13 amino acids.

With regard to this clone: The CDR3 goes on 3 residues after the read ends, and that part is filled in from the germline J gene. The rearrangement links TRBV5-6 to TRBJ1-1, with TRBD1 as a possible D gene (6 bases). V dropped 5 bases and J dropped 5 bases, with 16 bases sitting between them. This CDR3 spans 14 amino acids. Germline loops: CDR1 SGHDT, CDR2 YYEEEE. CDR3 loop: CASRAQGWATEAFF. CDR3 DNA (partial): TGTGCCAGCAGGGCACAGGGATGGGCAACTGAA.

Of note for this clone: The CDR3 extends 3 residues past the end of the read, so its final part is completed from the germline J gene. This rearrangement joins TRBV19 to TRBJ2-3; TRBD1 agrees at 7 bases. Germline CDR1 LNHDA, CDR2 SQIVND (reference sequence). This CDR3 has 17 amino acids. CDR3 DNA, as far as it was read: TGTGCCAGTAGTAGGGGTGACAGGGTAGGGGGCAATCAGCCG. It specifies CASSRGDRVGGNQP. The full CDR3 sequence reads CASSRGDRVGGNQPQYF.